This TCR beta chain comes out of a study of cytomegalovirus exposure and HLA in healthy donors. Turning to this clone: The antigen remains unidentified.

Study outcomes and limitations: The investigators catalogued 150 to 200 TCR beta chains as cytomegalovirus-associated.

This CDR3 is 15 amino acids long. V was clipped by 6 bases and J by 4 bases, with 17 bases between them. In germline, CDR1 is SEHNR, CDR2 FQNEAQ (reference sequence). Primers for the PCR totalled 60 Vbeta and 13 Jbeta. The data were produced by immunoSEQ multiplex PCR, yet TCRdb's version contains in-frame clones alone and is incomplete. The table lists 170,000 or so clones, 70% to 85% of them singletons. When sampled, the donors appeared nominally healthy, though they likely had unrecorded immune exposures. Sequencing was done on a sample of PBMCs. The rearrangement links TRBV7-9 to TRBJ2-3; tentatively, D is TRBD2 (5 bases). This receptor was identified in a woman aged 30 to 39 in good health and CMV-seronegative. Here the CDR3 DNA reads TGTGCCAGCAGAACGGTAAAAGGTAGCGCAGATACGCAGTATTTT. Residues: CASRTVKGSADTQYF.